This T cell receptor (beta chain) is from a study of cytomegalovirus exposure and HLA in healthy donors. This clone was observed a handful of times. Its cognate antigen is unknown. Study-wide results and limits: The productive fraction for most TCR beta V segments was about 87% or about 30% in an earlier analysis.

The study ran its PCR with 60 Vbeta and 13 Jbeta primers. Profiled with immunoSEQ multiplex PCR; TCRdb holds only in-frame clones, not every one. The sample lists 100,000 to 150,000 clones; approximately 78% were seen once. The receptor's source is a man aged 25 to 45 in good health and CMV-seropositive. The sequencing sample was made of PBMCs.

CDR3 in amino acids: CASRLTASNQPQHF. The CDR3 DNA reads TGTGCCAGCAGGCTTACAGCTAGCAATCAGCCCCAGCATTTT. V is TRBV27 and J is TRBJ1-5; D gene ambiguous. The CDR3 contains 14 residues. The V end lost 6 bases, the J end lost 0 bases, and 9 bases lay between the germline ends. CDR1 is MNHEY, CDR2 SMNVEV, per germline (reference sequence).